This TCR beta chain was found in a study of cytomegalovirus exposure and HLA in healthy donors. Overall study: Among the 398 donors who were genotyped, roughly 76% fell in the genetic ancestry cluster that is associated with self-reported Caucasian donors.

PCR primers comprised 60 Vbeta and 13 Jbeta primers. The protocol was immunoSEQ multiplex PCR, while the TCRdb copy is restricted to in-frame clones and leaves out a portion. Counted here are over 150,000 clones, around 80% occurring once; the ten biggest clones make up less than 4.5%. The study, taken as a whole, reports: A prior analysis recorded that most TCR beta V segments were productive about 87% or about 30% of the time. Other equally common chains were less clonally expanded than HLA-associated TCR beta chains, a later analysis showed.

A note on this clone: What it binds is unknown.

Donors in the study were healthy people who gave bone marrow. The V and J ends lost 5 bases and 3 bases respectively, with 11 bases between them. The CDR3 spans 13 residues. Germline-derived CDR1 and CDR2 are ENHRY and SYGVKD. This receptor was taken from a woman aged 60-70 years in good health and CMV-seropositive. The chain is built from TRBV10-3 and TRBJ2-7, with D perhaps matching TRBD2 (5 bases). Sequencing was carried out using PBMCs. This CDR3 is CAISYLRDYEQYF. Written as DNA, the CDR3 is TGTGCCATCAGTTACCTCCGGGACTACGAGCAGTACTTC.